This T cell receptor (beta chain) was obtained from a study of OX40 agonist ivuxolimab in advanced cancers. TCRdb's copy holds only in-frame clones and misses some; the assay was immunoSEQ multiplex PCR. Among fewer than 85,000 clones listed, less than 85% were seen once. The V gene lost 4 bases and the J gene lost 3 bases, with 9 bases spanning the gap. This CDR3 is built from 13 residues. CDR1 is KGHSH and CDR2 is LQKENI in the germline V gene. On cycle 4 day 1 and cycle 7 day 1, as well as at baseline, blood was sampled. The V gene is TRBV18, the J gene TRBJ1-2; D ambiguous. This material consisted of CD4+ or CD8+ T cells sorted from blood, taken in a trial of the OX40 agonist ivuxolimab. This clonotype was obtained from an adult with an advanced solid tumor such as melanoma, head and neck, liver or kidney cancer. This chain's CDR3 is CASSLTMDYGYTF. CDR3 DNA: TGTGCCAGCTCACTTACGATGGACTATGGCTACACCTTC.